A selection of T cell receptor beta chains follows, all from one sample in a study of T cell responses to AZD1222 COVID-19 vaccine. Clones were read by immunoSEQ multiplex PCR, and TCRdb kept only the in-frame ones, dropping some. The data contain about 25,000 clones, roughly 87% of them seen just once; the ten biggest clones take up more than 30%. Sequencing was performed on peripheral blood, taken 28 days after the second AZD1222 dose. Every receptor here comes from an adult who received the AZD1222 COVID-19 vaccine. The CDR3 runs from the conserved cysteine through the conserved F or W. Fields, in order: V gene, CDR3 length, clone size, J gene, D gene, CDR3 protein, CDR3 DNA. D genes are given only for firm matches. Expanded clones get a size class; other rows say once, few or many, or leave the size out.

v_call: TRBV2
cdr3_length: 14
clone_size: few
j_call: TRBJ2-5
d_call: TRBD1
cdr3_aa: CASTMGTEEETQYF
cdr3_nt: TGTGCCAGCACCATGGGGACAGAAGAAGAGACCCAGTACTTC

v_call: TRBV7-2
cdr3_length: 15
clone_size: NA
j_call: TRBJ2-3
d_call: TRBD1
cdr3_aa: CASSKRQGGGDTQYF
cdr3_nt: TGTGCCAGCAGCAAGCGACAGGGGGGTGGAGATACGCAGTATTTT

v_call: TRBV27
cdr3_length: 15
clone_size: NA
j_call: TRBJ1-2
d_call: TRBD1
cdr3_aa: CASSFWPGGRDGYTF
cdr3_nt: TGTGCCAGCAGTTTTTGGCCAGGGGGCAGAGATGGCTACACCTTC

v_call: TRBV14
cdr3_length: 14
clone_size: NA
j_call: TRBJ2-7
d_call: NA
cdr3_aa: CASSLLQGSYEQYF
cdr3_nt: TGTGCCAGCAGCCTACTACAGGGTTCCTACGAGCAGTACTTC

v_call: TRBV29-1
cdr3_length: 15
clone_size: NA
j_call: TRBJ2-1
d_call: TRBD2
cdr3_aa: CSVEGGLANTMSQFF
cdr3_nt: TGCAGCGTTGAAGGGGGACTAGCGAATACAATGTCGCAGTTCTTC

v_call: TRBV6-5
cdr3_length: 14
clone_size: NA
j_call: TRBJ2-1
d_call: TRBD2
cdr3_aa: CASSTGLELNEQFF
cdr3_nt: TGTGCCAGCAGTACCGGACTAGAGTTGAATGAGCAGTTCTTC

v_call: TRBV2
cdr3_length: 13
clone_size: NA
j_call: TRBJ1-5
d_call: NA
cdr3_aa: CASTGYSNQPQHF
cdr3_nt: TGTGCCAGCACCGGCTATAGCAATCAGCCCCAGCATTTT

v_call: TRBV5-1
cdr3_length: 14
clone_size: NA
j_call: TRBJ2-1
d_call: NA
cdr3_aa: CASSLGAANNEQFF
cdr3_nt: TGCGCCAGCAGCCTGGGAGCCGCCAATAATGAGCAGTTCTTC

v_call: TRBV19
cdr3_length: 12
clone_size: medium-sized
j_call: TRBJ2-7
d_call: NA
cdr3_aa: CASSIPLREQYF
cdr3_nt: TGTGCCAGTAGTATTCCCCTCCGCGAGCAGTACTTC

v_call: TRBV27
cdr3_length: 12
clone_size: NA
j_call: TRBJ1-2
d_call: TRBD1
cdr3_aa: CASSRQGYGYTF
cdr3_nt: TGTGCCAGCAGTCGACAGGGATATGGCTACACCTTC

v_call: TRBV7-9
cdr3_length: 18
clone_size: NA
j_call: TRBJ2-1
d_call: TRBD2
cdr3_aa: CASSQPLAGGSSYNEQFF
cdr3_nt: TGTGCCAGCTCCCAACCCCTAGCGGGAGGGAGCTCCTACAATGAGCAGTTCTTC

v_call: TRBV18
cdr3_length: 16
clone_size: NA
j_call: TRBJ2-2
d_call: TRBD1
cdr3_aa: CASSSSGTGLTGELFF
cdr3_nt: TGTGCCAGCTCATCCTCTGGGACAGGCCTCACCGGGGAGCTGTTTTTT

v_call: TRBV7-9
cdr3_length: 11
clone_size: NA
j_call: TRBJ2-7
d_call: NA
cdr3_aa: CASGINREQYF
cdr3_nt: TGTGCCAGCGGAATAAACAGAGAGCAGTACTTC

v_call: TRBV7-9
cdr3_length: 13
clone_size: NA
j_call: TRBJ2-7
d_call: TRBD1
cdr3_aa: CASSEQGVGEQYF
cdr3_nt: TGTGCCAGCAGCGAACAGGGGGTGGGCGAGCAGTACTTC

v_call: TRBV28
cdr3_length: 15
clone_size: NA
j_call: TRBJ1-2
d_call: NA
cdr3_aa: CASSLFGGLNYGYTF
cdr3_nt: TGTGCCAGCAGTTTATTTGGGGGACTTAACTATGGCTACACCTTC

v_call: TRBV2
cdr3_length: 16
clone_size: large
j_call: TRBJ2-6
d_call: NA
cdr3_aa: CASSEAWQNGANVLTF
cdr3_nt: TGTGCCAGCAGTGAAGCATGGCAGAACGGGGCCAACGTCCTGACTTTC

v_call: TRBV30
cdr3_length: 12
clone_size: NA
j_call: TRBJ1-2
d_call: NA
cdr3_aa: CAWSGGNGGYTF
cdr3_nt: TGTGCCTGGAGTGGTGGGAATGGTGGCTACACCTTC

v_call: TRBV5-1
cdr3_length: 15
clone_size: NA
j_call: TRBJ2-3
d_call: NA
cdr3_aa: CASTGGSGVWDTQYF
cdr3_nt: TGCGCCAGCACCGGTGGCTCGGGGGTCTGGGATACGCAGTATTTT

v_call: TRBV5-1
cdr3_length: 14
clone_size: NA
j_call: TRBJ2-7
d_call: TRBD2
cdr3_aa: CASSTLAGSYEQYF
cdr3_nt: TGCGCCAGCAGCACCCTAGCGGGATCCTACGAGCAGTACTTC

v_call: TRBV12-2
cdr3_length: 16
clone_size: NA
j_call: TRBJ2-1
d_call: NA
cdr3_aa: CASRLVLGSSYNEQFF
cdr3_nt: TGTGCAAGTCGCTTAGTCTTGGGGAGCTCCTACAATGAGCAGTTCTTC

v_call: TRBV7-6
cdr3_length: 16
clone_size: NA
j_call: TRBJ2-2
d_call: NA
cdr3_aa: CASSLAMGARTGELFF
cdr3_nt: TGTGCCAGCAGCTTAGCGATGGGGGCGCGGACCGGGGAGCTGTTTTTT

v_call: TRBV28
cdr3_length: 16
clone_size: NA
j_call: TRBJ1-2
d_call: TRBD1
cdr3_aa: CASSLSGTGGDYGYTF
cdr3_nt: TGTGCCAGCAGTTTATCGGGGACAGGGGGGGACTATGGCTACACCTTC

v_call: TRBV7-9
cdr3_length: 13
clone_size: NA
j_call: TRBJ2-7
d_call: NA
cdr3_aa: CASSDRQPYEQYF
cdr3_nt: TGTGCCAGCAGCGACCGGCAGCCCTACGAGCAGTACTTC

v_call: TRBV2
cdr3_length: 14
clone_size: NA
j_call: TRBJ2-7
d_call: NA
cdr3_aa: CASTRSSGTYEQYF
cdr3_nt: TGTGCCAGCACTAGGAGCTCAGGTACCTACGAGCAGTACTTC

v_call: TRBV2
cdr3_length: 14
clone_size: NA
j_call: TRBJ2-3
d_call: NA
cdr3_aa: CASNLPGSTDTQYF
cdr3_nt: TGTGCCAGCAACCTCCCCGGGAGTACAGATACGCAGTATTTT

v_call: TRBV9
cdr3_length: 14
clone_size: NA
j_call: TRBJ2-7
d_call: NA
cdr3_aa: CASSLYDQDDEQYF
cdr3_nt: TGTGCCAGCAGCCTTTACGACCAGGACGACGAGCAGTACTTC

v_call: TRBV5-4
cdr3_length: 15
clone_size: NA
j_call: TRBJ2-7
d_call: NA
cdr3_aa: CASSPLPQDSYEQYF
cdr3_nt: TGTGCCAGCAGCCCACTACCACAGGACTCCTACGAGCAGTACTTC

v_call: TRBV21-1
cdr3_length: 15
clone_size: few
j_call: TRBJ2-3
d_call: NA
cdr3_aa: CASAMKGPCTDTQYF
cdr3_nt: TGTGCCAGCGCAATGAAAGGGCCCTGCACAGATACGCAGTATTTT

v_call: TRBV6-5
cdr3_length: 15
clone_size: once
j_call: TRBJ2-7
d_call: NA
cdr3_aa: CASRSKGPLGDEQYF
cdr3_nt: TGTGCCAGCAGATCAAAGGGCCCACTTGGGGACGAGCAGTACTTC

v_call: TRBV3-1/TRBV3-2
cdr3_length: 15
clone_size: NA
j_call: TRBJ1-1
d_call: NA
cdr3_aa: CASSQDFTANTEAFF
cdr3_nt: TGTGCCAGCAGCCAAGATTTCACAGCCAACACTGAAGCTTTCTTT

v_call: TRBV6-4
cdr3_length: 13
clone_size: NA
j_call: TRBJ2-1
d_call: TRBD2
cdr3_aa: CASSDSPSGPQFF
cdr3_nt: TGTGCCAGCAGTGACTCCCCTAGCGGGCCGCAGTTCTTC

v_call: TRBV19
cdr3_length: 14
clone_size: few
j_call: TRBJ2-5
d_call: TRBD1
cdr3_aa: CASSIKLQGRTQYF
cdr3_nt: TGTGCCAGTAGTATTAAGTTACAGGGGAGGACCCAGTACTTC

v_call: TRBV7-2
cdr3_length: 13
clone_size: NA
j_call: TRBJ1-2
d_call: NA
cdr3_aa: CASSLSSDYGYTF
cdr3_nt: TGTGCCAGCAGCTTATCGTCAGACTATGGCTACACCTTC

v_call: TRBV6-1
cdr3_length: 14
clone_size: NA
j_call: TRBJ1-2
d_call: NA
cdr3_aa: CASSETLAGNGYTF
cdr3_nt: TGTGCCAGCAGTGAAACGCTTGCAGGGAATGGCTACACCTTC

v_call: TRBV5-1
cdr3_length: 16
clone_size: NA
j_call: TRBJ2-1
d_call: NA
cdr3_aa: CASSLLGGAAYNEQFF
cdr3_nt: TGCGCCAGCAGCTTGTTGGGTGGAGCCGCCTACAATGAGCAGTTCTTC

v_call: TRBV24-1
cdr3_length: 14
clone_size: NA
j_call: TRBJ2-4
d_call: NA
cdr3_aa: CATSDFVGRNIQYF
cdr3_nt: TGTGCCACCAGTGATTTCGTCGGACGTAACATTCAGTACTTC

v_call: TRBV29-1
cdr3_length: 13
clone_size: NA
j_call: TRBJ1-1
d_call: NA
cdr3_aa: CSVTTAVNTEAFF
cdr3_nt: TGCAGCGTCACGACAGCGGTGAACACTGAAGCTTTCTTT

v_call: TRBV28
cdr3_length: 12
clone_size: NA
j_call: TRBJ1-2
d_call: TRBD1
cdr3_aa: CASSSTGFGYTF
cdr3_nt: TGTGCCAGCAGTTCGACAGGGTTTGGCTACACCTTC

v_call: TRBV6-5
cdr3_length: 14
clone_size: NA
j_call: TRBJ1-4
d_call: TRBD1
cdr3_aa: CASSSGTANEKLFF
cdr3_nt: TGTGCCAGCAGCTCCGGGACAGCGAATGAAAAACTGTTTTTT

v_call: TRBV5-1
cdr3_length: 15
clone_size: NA
j_call: TRBJ2-3
d_call: TRBD2
cdr3_aa: CATAPGLAGTDTQYF
cdr3_nt: TGCGCCACCGCTCCGGGACTAGCGGGAACAGATACGCAGTATTTT

v_call: TRBV7-2
cdr3_length: 15
clone_size: NA
j_call: TRBJ2-1
d_call: NA
cdr3_aa: CASSVSWGSYNEQFF
cdr3_nt: TGTGCCAGCAGCGTGTCATGGGGTTCCTACAATGAGCAGTTCTTC